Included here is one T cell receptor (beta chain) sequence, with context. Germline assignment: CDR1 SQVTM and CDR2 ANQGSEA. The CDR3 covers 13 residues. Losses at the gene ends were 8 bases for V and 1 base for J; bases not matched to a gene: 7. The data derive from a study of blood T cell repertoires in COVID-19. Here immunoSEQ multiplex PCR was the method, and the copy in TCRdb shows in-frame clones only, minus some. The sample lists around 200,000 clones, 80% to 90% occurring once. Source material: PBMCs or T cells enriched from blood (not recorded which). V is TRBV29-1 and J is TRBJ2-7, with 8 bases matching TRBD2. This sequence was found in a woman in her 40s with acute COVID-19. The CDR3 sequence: CSYRPGGSYEQYF. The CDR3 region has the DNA TGCAGCTATCGCCCGGGGGGGTCCTACGAGCAGTACTTC.